The TCR beta chain described here comes from a study of T cells in Graves' hyperthyroidism and ophthalmopathy. RNA transcripts yielded amplified TCR beta CDR3 regions. Researchers ran a first-round RT-PCR on the TCR CDR3 using the HTBI primer set. TCRdb reanalysed the multiplex PCR reads using MiXCR and keeps one entry per CDR3 protein. The sample includes some 270,000 distinct CDR3 sequences, approximately 23% of them seen just once. Diagnostic assessment was based on clinical symptoms, serum thyroxine and TRAb, thyroid ultrasound and orbital computed tomography. In its sample, this clonotype was seen many times. Its antigen is currently unknown. The study, taken as a whole, reports: Most expanded thyroid clonotypes above 0.001 also appeared in blood.

The CDR3 spans 12 residues. The V and J ends lost 5 bases and 6 bases respectively, with 8 bases between them. The germline V gene encodes CDR1 MDHEN and CDR2 SYDVKM. Sequenced input: blood. This sequence was found in a woman aged 40 to 55 with Graves' ophthalmopathy. The rearrangement links TRBV28 to TRBJ1-5, with D maybe TRBD1 (5 bases). In nucleotides, the CDR3 is TGTGCCAGCAGTGCACAGGTTCAGCCCCAGCATTTT. It codes for CASSAQVQPQHF.